These 9 T cell receptor beta chains share one sample of origin, sequenced in a study of blood T cell repertoires in COVID-19. Using immunoSEQ multiplex PCR, the repertoire was profiled, and TCRdb retains in-frame clones only, with some absent. The sample records tens of thousands of clones, about 79% being singletons. Sequencing was carried out using peripheral blood. The receptors were sampled from a man older than 75 with COVID-19, enrolled during active disease.

This rearrangement joins TRBV27 to TRBJ2-1; 8 nucleotides match TRBD2. This CDR3 region has 14 residues. The ends lost 5 bases at V and 2 bases at J; junction bases unmatched: 2. CDR1 and CDR2 from the germline V gene are MNHEY and SMNVEV (reference sequence). CDR3 sequence: CASSRREAYNEQFF. In nucleotides, the CDR3 is TGTGCCAGCAGTCGGCGGGAGGCCTACAATGAGCAGTTCTTC.

This chain uses TRBV19 with TRBJ1-1; D is ambiguous. CDR3 length: 14 residues. The germline V gene has CDR1 LNHDA and CDR2 SQIVND (reference sequence). Trimming cost V 4 bases and J 1 base, with 10 bases left between them. CDR3: CASSKRQTNTEAFF. For the CDR3, the DNA is TGTGCCAGTAGTAAGCGTCAGACGAACACTGAAGCTTTCTTT.

V and J are TRBV6-6 and TRBJ1-6; D call uncertain. The V end was cut by 6 bases, the J end by 7 bases, with 19 bases between. The germline V gene encodes CDR1 MNHNY and CDR2 SVGAGI (reference sequence). The CDR3 is 16 residues long. The CDR3: CASSVLPPRENSPLHF. The CDR3 DNA reads as TGTGCCAGCAGCGTCCTCCCTCCAAGGGAGAATTCACCCCTCCACTTT.

V gene TRBV11-2 combines with J gene TRBJ2-7; 8 nucleotides line up with TRBD2. V was clipped by 5 bases and J by 5 bases; unmatched bases: 5. The germline gives CDR1 SGHAT, CDR2 FQNNGV. The CDR3 is made up of 13 amino acids. The CDR3: CASSREGLDEQYF. CDR3 bases: TGTGCCAGCAGCCGGGAGGGGTTGGACGAGCAGTACTTC.

The chain links TRBV28 to TRBJ1-4; 9 bases align to TRBD1. V shed 6 bases, J shed 6 bases, and the junction held 8 bases outside the gene matches. The CDR3 sequence is 15 residues long. Germline loops: CDR1 MDHEN, CDR2 SYDVKM. DNA for the CDR3: TGTGCCAGCAGCCTAGTGGGACAGGGAGATGAAAAACTGTTTTTT. Protein sequence: CASSLVGQGDEKLFF.

The chain joins TRBV18 to TRBJ1-1; D gene uncertain. The CDR3 totals 15 residues. The V end lost 0 bases, the J end lost 4 bases, and 12 bases lay between the germline ends. Germline V lookup: CDR1 KGHSH, CDR2 LQKENI. The CDR3 sequence is CASSPPRASGTEAFF. The CDR3 region has the DNA TGTGCCAGCTCACCACCGAGGGCCTCGGGCACTGAAGCTTTCTTT. Supplemented by reference TRBV18 and TRBJ1-1, the full variable domain reads NAGVMQNPRHLVRRRGQEARLRCSPMKGHSHVYWYRQLPEEGLKFMVYLQKENIIDESGMPKERFSAEFPKEGPSILRIQQVVRGDSAAYFCASSPPRASGTEAFFGQGTRLTVV.

V is TRBV3-1 (or the pseudogene TRBV3-2) and J is TRBJ2-3; TRBD1 might be the D (6 bases). The CDR3 length is 16 residues. CDR1 and CDR2 (germline): LGHDT, YNNKEL (reference sequence). Trimming removed 1 base at V and 7 bases at J, with 18 bases between. The CDR3 DNA sequence: TGTGCCAGCAGCCAAGGATTAGGTGCTCAGGGGAATACGCAGTATTTT. It specifies CASSQGLGAQGNTQYF.

This clone was detected only once. This chain uses TRBV4-1 with TRBJ2-5, with D possibly matching TRBD2 (5 bases). This CDR3 region has 14 residues. The germline V gene encodes CDR1 MGHRA and CDR2 YSYEKL. V gave up 0 bases and J gave up 6 bases, with 11 bases separating them. In DNA form, the CDR3 reads TGCGCCAGCAGCCAAGAAGGGAGTGTGAAGACCCAGTACTTC. Translated: CASSQEGSVKTQYF.

The chain recombines TRBV6-5 with TRBJ1-2; 7 bases fit TRBD1. The CDR3 is 13 amino acids. V lost 8 bases to trimming and J lost 8 bases; unmatched junction nucleotides: 11. Germline V gives CDR1 MNHEY, CDR2 SVGAGI. CDR3 DNA sequence: TGTGCCAGCCGTACGGGAGGGGGCGCCGGCTACACCTTC. Translation: CASRTGGGAGYTF.